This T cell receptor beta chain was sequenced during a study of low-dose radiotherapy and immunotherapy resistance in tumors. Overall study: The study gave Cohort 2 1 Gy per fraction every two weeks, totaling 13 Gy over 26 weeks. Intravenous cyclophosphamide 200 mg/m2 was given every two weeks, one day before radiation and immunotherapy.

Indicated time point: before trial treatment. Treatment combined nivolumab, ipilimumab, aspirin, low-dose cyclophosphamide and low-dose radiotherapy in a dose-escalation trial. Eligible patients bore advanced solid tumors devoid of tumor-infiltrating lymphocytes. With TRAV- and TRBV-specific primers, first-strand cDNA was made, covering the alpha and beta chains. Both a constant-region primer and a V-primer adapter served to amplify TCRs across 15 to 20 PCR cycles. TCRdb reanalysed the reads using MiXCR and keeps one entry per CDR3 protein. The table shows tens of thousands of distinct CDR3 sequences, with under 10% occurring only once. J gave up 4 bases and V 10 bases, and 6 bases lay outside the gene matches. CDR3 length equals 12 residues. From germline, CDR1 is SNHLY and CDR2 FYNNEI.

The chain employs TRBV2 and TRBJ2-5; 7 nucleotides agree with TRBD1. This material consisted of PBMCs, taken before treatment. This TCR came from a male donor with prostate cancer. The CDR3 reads CANGNRGETQYF. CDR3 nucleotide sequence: TGTGCCAACGGGAACAGGGGAGAGACCCAGTACTTC.